This paragraph covers one TCR beta chain sequence. The sample is drawn from a study of blood T cell repertoires in COVID-19. Produced via immunoSEQ multiplex PCR; TCRdb's table is partial and in-frame only. Among roughly 250,000 clones listed, approximately 80% were seen once. CDR1 and CDR2 from the germline V gene are MNHEY and SVGAGI. The CDR3 spans 13 residues. Trimming left V 7 bases short and J 0 bases short, with 9 bases between. The source material was peripheral blood. The chain has TRBV6-5 and TRBJ1-1; no reliable D call. This clonotype was obtained from a woman aged 40 to 50 with active or convalescent COVID-19. CDR3 protein: CASNGPMNTEAFF. The CDR3 DNA reads TGTGCCAGCAATGGCCCAATGAACACTGAAGCTTTCTTT.